This T cell receptor (beta chain) was recorded in a study of OX40 agonist ivuxolimab in advanced cancers. Study-wide background: Patients with prior anti-PD-1, anti-PD-L1 or anti-CTLA-4 therapy were eligible; 40% to 45% had some. Study-level findings and limits: With doses of 0.1-3.0 mg/kg, partial responders showed among the lowest clonal expansion. Researchers did not determine the expanded peripheral T cells' antigen specificity.

V was clipped by 1 base and J by 0 bases, with 7 bases between them. This CDR3 has 14 residues. CDR1 is SGHKS, CDR2 YYEKEE, per germline (reference sequence). Systemic immunosuppression or a history of autoimmune disease excluded patients. With respect to this clone: Its antigen remains unidentified.

Profiled with immunoSEQ multiplex PCR; TCRdb holds only in-frame clones, not every one. The sample lists about 68,000 clones, around 86% occurring once. The sequenced sample was CD4+ or CD8+ T cells sorted from blood, obtained in a trial of the OX40 agonist ivuxolimab. The receptor was derived from an adult with an advanced solid tumor such as melanoma, head and neck, liver or kidney cancer. The chain links TRBV5-5 to TRBJ1-1; D gene unclear. The CDR3 reads CASSLFQMNTEAFF. The CDR3 DNA sequence: TGTGCCAGCAGCTTGTTCCAGATGAACACTGAAGCTTTCTTT.